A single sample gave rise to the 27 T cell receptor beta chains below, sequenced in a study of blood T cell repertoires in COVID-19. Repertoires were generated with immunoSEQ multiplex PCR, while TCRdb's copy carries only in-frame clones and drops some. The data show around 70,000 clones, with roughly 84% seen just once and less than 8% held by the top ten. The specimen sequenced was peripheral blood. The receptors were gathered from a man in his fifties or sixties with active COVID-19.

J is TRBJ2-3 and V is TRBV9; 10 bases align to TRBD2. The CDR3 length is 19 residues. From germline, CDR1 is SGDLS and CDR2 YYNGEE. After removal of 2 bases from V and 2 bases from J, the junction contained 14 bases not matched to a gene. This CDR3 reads CASSVPLAGVGSNTDTQYF. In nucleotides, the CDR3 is TGTGCCAGCAGCGTGCCCCTAGCGGGAGTTGGGAGTAACACAGATACGCAGTATTTT.

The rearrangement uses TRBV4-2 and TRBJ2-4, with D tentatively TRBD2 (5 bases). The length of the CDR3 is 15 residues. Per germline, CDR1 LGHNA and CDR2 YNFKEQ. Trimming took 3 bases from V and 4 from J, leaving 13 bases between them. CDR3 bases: TGTGCCAGCAGCCAGGTCCTTGGGAGTAAAAACATTCAGTACTTC. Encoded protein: CASSQVLGSKNIQYF.

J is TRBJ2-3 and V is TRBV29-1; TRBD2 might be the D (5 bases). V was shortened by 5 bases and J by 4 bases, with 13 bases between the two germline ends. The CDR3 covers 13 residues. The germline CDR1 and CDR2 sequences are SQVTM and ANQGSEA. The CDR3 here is CSVYDPRADTQYF. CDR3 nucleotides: TGCAGCGTTTACGACCCGAGGGCAGATACGCAGTATTTT.

DNA for the CDR3: TGTGCCTGGAGTGTAGGGGAGGCGAAGACTGAAGCTTTCTTT. The encoded protein is CAWSVGEAKTEAFF. The chain joins TRBV30 to TRBJ1-1; tentative D call: TRBD1 (5 bases). The CDR3 runs 14 residues. V lost 0 bases and J 5 bases, leaving 13 bases between the germline ends. Germline lookup yields CDR1 GTSNPN and CDR2 SVGIG (reference sequence).

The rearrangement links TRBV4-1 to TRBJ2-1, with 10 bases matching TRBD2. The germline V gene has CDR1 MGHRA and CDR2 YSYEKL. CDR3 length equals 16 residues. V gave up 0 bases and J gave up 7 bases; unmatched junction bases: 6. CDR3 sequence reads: CASSQEPLAGENEQFF. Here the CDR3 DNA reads TGCGCCAGCAGCCAAGAACCGCTAGCGGGAGAGAATGAGCAGTTCTTC.

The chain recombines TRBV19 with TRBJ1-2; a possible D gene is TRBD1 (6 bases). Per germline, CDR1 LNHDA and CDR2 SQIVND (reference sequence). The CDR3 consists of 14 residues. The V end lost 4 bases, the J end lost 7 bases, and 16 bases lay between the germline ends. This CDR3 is CASSTRLGAGGYTF. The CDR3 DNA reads TGTGCCAGTAGTACGCGTTTGGGGGCTGGTGGCTACACCTTC.

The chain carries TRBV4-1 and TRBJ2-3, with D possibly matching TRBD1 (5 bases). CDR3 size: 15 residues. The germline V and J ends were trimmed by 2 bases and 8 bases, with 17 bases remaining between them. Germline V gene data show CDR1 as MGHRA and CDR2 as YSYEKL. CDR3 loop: CASSQPPGAQGTQYF. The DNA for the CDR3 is TGCGCCAGCAGCCAACCTCCTGGGGCCCAAGGTACGCAGTATTTT.

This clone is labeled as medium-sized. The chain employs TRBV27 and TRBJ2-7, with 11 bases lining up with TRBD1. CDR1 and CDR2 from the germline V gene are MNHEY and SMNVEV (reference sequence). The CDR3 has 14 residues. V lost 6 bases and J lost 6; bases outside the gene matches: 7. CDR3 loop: CASRLDRGRTEQYF. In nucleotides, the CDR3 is TGTGCCAGCAGACTGGACAGGGGGCGAACCGAGCAGTACTTC.

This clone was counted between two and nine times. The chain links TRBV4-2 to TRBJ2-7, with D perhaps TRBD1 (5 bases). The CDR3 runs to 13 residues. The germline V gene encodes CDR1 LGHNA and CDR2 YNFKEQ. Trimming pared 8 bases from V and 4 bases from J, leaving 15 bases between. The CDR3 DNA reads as TGTGCCAGCGGTGTGGACAACCTATACGAGCAGTACTTC. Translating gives CASGVDNLYEQYF.

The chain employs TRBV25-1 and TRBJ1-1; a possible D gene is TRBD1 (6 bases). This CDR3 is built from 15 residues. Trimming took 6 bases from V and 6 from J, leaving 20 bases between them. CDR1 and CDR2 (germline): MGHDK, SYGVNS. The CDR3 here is CASSTQGGSSAEAFF. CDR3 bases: TGTGCCAGCAGCACGCAAGGGGGATCCAGTGCTGAAGCTTTCTTT. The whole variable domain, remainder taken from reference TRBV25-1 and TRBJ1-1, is EADIYQTPRYLVIGTGKKITLECSQTMGHDKMYWYQQDPGMELHLIHYSYGVNSTEKGDLSSESTVSRIRTEHFPLTLESARPSHTSQYLCASSTQGGSSAEAFFGQGTRLTVV.

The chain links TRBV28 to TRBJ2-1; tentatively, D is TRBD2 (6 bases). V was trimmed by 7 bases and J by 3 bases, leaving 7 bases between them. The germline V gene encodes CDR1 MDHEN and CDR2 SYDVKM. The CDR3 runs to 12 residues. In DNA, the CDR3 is TGTGCCAGCACGGGGGTCTACAATGAGCAGTTCTTC. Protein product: CASTGVYNEQFF.

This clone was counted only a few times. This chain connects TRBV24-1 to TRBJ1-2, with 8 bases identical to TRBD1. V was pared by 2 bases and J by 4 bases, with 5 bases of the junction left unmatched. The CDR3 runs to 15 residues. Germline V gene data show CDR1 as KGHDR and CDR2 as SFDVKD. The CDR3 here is CATSDSAGGGYGYTF. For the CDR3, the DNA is TGTGCCACCAGTGATTCTGCAGGGGGCGGCTATGGCTACACCTTC.

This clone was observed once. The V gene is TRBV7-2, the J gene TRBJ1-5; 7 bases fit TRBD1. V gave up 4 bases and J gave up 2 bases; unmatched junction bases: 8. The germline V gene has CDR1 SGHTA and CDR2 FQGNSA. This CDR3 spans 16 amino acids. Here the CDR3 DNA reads TGTGCCAGCAGCTACCGACAGGGCCGGGGCAATCAGCCCCAGCATTTT. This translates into CASSYRQGRGNQPQHF.

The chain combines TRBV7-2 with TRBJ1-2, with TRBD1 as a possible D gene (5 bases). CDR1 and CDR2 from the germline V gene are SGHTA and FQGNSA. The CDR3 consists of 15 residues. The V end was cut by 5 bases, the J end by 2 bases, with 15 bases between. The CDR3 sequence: CASSPTPTENYGYTF. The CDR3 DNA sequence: TGTGCCAGCAGCCCCACTCCGACAGAAAACTATGGCTACACCTTC.

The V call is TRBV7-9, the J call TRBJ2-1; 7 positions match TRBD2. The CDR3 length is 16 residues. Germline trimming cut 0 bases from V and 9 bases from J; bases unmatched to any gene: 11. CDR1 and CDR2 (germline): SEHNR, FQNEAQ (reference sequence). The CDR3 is CASSLAWTIRGVEQFF. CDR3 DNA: TGTGCCAGCAGCTTAGCTTGGACCATCCGGGGGGTTGAGCAGTTCTTC.

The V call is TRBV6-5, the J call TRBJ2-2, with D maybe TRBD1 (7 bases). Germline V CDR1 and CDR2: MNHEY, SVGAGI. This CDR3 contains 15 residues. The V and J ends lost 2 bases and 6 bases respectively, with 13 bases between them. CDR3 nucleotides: TGTGCCAGCAGTTACCAGGGGGGCCCTGCCGGGGAGCTGTTTTTT. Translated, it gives CASSYQGGPAGELFF.

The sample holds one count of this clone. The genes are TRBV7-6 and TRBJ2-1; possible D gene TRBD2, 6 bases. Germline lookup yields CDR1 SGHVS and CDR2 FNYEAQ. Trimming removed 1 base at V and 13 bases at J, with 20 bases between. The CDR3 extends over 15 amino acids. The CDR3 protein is CASSLGGGTPDGQFF. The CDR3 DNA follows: TGTGCCAGCAGCTTAGGGGGCGGGACCCCCGATGGACAGTTCTTC.

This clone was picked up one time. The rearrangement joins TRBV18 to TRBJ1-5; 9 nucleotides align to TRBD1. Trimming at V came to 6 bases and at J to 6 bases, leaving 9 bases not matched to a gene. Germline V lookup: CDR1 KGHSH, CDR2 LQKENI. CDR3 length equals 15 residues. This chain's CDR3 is CASSSTGGSGQPQHF. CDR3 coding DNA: TGTGCCAGCTCGTCCACAGGGGGCTCTGGTCAGCCCCAGCATTTT. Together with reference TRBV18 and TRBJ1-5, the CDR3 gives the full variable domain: NAGVMQNPRHLVRRRGQEARLRCSPMKGHSHVYWYRQLPEEGLKFMVYLQKENIIDESGMPKERFSAEFPKEGPSILRIQQVVRGDSAAYFCASSSTGGSGQPQHFGDGTRLSIL.

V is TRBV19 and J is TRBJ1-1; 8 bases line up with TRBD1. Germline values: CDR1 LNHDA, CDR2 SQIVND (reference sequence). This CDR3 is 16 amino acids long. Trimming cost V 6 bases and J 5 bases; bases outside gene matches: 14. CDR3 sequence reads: CASRHPGQAFRTEAFF. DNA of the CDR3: TGTGCCAGTAGGCACCCGGGACAGGCCTTTCGAACTGAAGCTTTCTTT.

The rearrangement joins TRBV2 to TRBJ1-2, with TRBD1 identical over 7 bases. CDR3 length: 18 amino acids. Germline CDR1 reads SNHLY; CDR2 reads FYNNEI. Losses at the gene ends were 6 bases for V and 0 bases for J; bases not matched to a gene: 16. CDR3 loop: CASRERLGTVGANYGYTF. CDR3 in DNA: TGTGCCAGCAGGGAACGCCTAGGGACAGTTGGAGCTAACTATGGCTACACCTTC.

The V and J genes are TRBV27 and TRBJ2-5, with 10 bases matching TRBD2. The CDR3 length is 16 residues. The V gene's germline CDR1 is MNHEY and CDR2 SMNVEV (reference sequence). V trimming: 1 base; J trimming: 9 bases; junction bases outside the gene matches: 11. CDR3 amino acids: CASSLLGSGRLEAQYF. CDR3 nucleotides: TGTGCCAGCAGTTTATTAGGTAGCGGGAGGTTGGAGGCCCAGTACTTC.

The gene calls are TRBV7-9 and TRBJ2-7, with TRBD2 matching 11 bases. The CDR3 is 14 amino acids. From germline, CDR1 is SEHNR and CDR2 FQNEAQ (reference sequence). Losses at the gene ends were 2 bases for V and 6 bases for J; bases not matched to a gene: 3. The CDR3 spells CASSLTSGRVEQYF. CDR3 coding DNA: TGTGCCAGCAGCTTAACTAGCGGGAGAGTCGAGCAGTACTTC.

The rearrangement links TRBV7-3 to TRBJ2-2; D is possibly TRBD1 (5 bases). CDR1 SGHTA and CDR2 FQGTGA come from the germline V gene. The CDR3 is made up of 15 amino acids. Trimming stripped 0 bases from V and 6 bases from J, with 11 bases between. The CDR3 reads CASSLTGQGAGELFF. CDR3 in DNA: TGTGCCAGCAGCTTAACGGGGCAGGGTGCCGGGGAGCTGTTTTTT.

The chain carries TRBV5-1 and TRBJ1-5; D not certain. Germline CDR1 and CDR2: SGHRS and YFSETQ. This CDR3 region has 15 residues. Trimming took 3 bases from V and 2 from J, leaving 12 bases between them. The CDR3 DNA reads TGCGCCAGCAGCTCGCTGACAAATGGCAATCAGCCCCAGCATTTT. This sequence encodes CASSSLTNGNQPQHF.

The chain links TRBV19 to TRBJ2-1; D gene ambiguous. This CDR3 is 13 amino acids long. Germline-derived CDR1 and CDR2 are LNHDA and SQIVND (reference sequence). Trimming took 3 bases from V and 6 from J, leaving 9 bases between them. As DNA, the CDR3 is TGTGCCAGTAGTATTAGCACGGGCAATGAGCAGTTCTTC. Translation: CASSISTGNEQFF.

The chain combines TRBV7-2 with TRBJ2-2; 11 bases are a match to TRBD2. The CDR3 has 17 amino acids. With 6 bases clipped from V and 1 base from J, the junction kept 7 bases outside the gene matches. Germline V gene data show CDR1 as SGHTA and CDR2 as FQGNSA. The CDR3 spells CASSLLAGGENTGELFF. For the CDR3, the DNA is TGTGCCAGCAGTTTGTTAGCGGGAGGGGAGAACACCGGGGAGCTGTTTTTT.

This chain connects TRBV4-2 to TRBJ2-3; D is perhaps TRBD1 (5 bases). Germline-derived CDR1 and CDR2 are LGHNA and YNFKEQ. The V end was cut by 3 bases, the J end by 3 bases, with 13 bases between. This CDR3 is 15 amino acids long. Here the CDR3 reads CASSQEPGRTDTQYF. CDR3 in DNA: TGTGCCAGCAGCCAGGAACCAGGGCGGACAGATACGCAGTATTTT.